Listed here are 27 T cell receptor beta chains from one sample, sequenced in a study of OX40 agonist ivuxolimab in advanced cancers. Clones were read by immunoSEQ multiplex PCR, and TCRdb kept only the in-frame ones, dropping some. The table shows fewer than 25,000 clones, with over 80% occurring only once. The source material was CD4+ or CD8+ T cells sorted from blood, sampled in a trial of the OX40 agonist ivuxolimab. These receptors came from an adult with an advanced solid tumor such as melanoma, head and neck, liver or kidney cancer.

The chain has TRBV10-2 and TRBJ2-7; D remains unclear. This CDR3 is built from 12 residues. Germline loops: CDR1 WSHSY, CDR2 SAAADI. V was clipped by 5 bases and J by 9 bases, with 14 bases between them. The CDR3 DNA reads as TGCGCCAGCAGTTCCAACCTCCTCGGGCAGTACTTC. Translating it yields CASSSNLLGQYF.

V is TRBV2 and J is TRBJ1-5; D not resolved. This CDR3 is 16 amino acids long. V lost 5 bases and J 12 bases, leaving 26 bases between the germline ends. Germline CDR1 SNHLY, CDR2 FYNNEI. The CDR3 nucleotides are TGTGCCAGCAGTCCACTCTTGGGCTCCGAGGTTCTGCTCCAGCATTTT. This translates into CASSPLLGSEVLLQHF.

This clone was recorded a few times. CDR3 DNA: TGCAGCGTTGAGGTGGGGGCTAACTATGGCTACACCTTC. Translating it yields CSVEVGANYGYTF. The gene calls are TRBV29-1 and TRBJ1-2; weak D call: TRBD1 (5 bases). This CDR3 has 13 amino acids. V dropped 3 bases and J dropped 0 bases, with 8 bases sitting between them. Germline lookup yields CDR1 SQVTM and CDR2 ANQGSEA.

This rearrangement joins TRBV9 to TRBJ2-5; 7 nucleotides line up with TRBD1. The J call is doubtful: the DNA matches TRBJ2-7 better. The CDR3 is 14 amino acids. Germline V gives CDR1 SGDLS, CDR2 YYNGEE. The CDR3 is CASSAGQAAYEQYF. DNA for the CDR3: TGTGCCAGCAGCGCAGGACAGGCCGCCTACGAGCAGTACTTC.

The genes are TRBV27 and TRBJ2-7, with a tentative D call TRBD2 (5 bases). The germline CDR1 and CDR2 sequences are MNHEY and SMNVEV (reference sequence). V lost 5 bases to trimming and J lost 3 bases, with 17 bases between them. The CDR3 sequence is 15 residues long. CDR3 loop: CASSPEPAGFYEQYF. CDR3 DNA sequence: TGTGCCAGCAGTCCGGAGCCGGCGGGTTTCTACGAGCAGTACTTC.

This clone appeared once. The V gene is TRBV9, the J gene TRBJ2-7; the D gene is possibly TRBD2 (5 bases). The germline V and J ends were trimmed by 3 bases and 6 bases, with 16 bases remaining between them. Germline-derived CDR1 and CDR2 are SGDLS and YYNGEE. The CDR3 is made up of 14 amino acids. The CDR3 protein is CASSAGSGGGEQYF. The CDR3 bases are TGTGCCAGCAGCGCCGGGTCCGGAGGAGGCGAGCAGTACTTC. Filled out from reference TRBV9 and TRBJ2-7, the complete variable domain reads DSGVTQTPKHLITATGQRVTLRCSPRSGDLSVYWYQQSLDQGLQFLIQYYNGEERAKGNILERFSAQQFPDLHSELNLSSLELGDSALYFCASSAGSGGGEQYFGPGTRLTVT.

The chain combines TRBV9 with TRBJ2-3; 11 bases agree with TRBD2. Unmatched junction bases numbered 6, after V lost 0 bases and J lost 0 bases. Per germline, CDR1 SGDLS and CDR2 YYNGEE. The CDR3 is 18 amino acids. CDR3 nucleotides: TGTGCCAGCAGCGTAGGACTAGCGGGGATAACTAGCACAGATACGCAGTATTTT. Amino acid sequence: CASSVGLAGITSTDTQYF.

DNA for the CDR3: TGTGCCAGTAGTATAGGGGTCAGCTACACAGATACGCAGTATTTT. Translating gives CASSIGVSYTDTQYF. V is TRBV19 and J is TRBJ2-3, with D uncertain. This CDR3 has 15 amino acids. Between the trimmed V and J ends, which lost 1 base and 2 bases, there was a span of 10 bases. CDR1 LNHDA and CDR2 SQIVND come from the germline V gene (reference sequence).

The chain has TRBV6-5 and TRBJ1-6; 11 bases line up with TRBD1. From germline, CDR1 is MNHEY and CDR2 SVGAGI. This CDR3 contains 14 residues. The J segment lost 9 bases and the V segment lost 7 bases, leaving 5 bases of the junction unmatched. The CDR3, as DNA: TGTGCCAGCATAAGGACAGGGGGCATTTCACCCCTCCACTTT. This sequence encodes CASIRTGGISPLHF.

The chain is built from TRBV30 and TRBJ1-2, with D possibly being TRBD1 (5 bases). CDR1 is GTSNPN and CDR2 is SVGIG in the germline V gene (reference sequence). This CDR3 is built from 13 residues. With 3 bases removed from V and 1 base from J, the gap between germline ends came to 9 bases. The CDR3 reads CAWSGHLNYGYTF. The DNA of the CDR3 is TGTGCCTGGAGCGGACACCTTAACTATGGCTACACCTTC.

The CDR3 sequence: CASIYGTGGLREQFF. CDR3 in DNA: TGTGCCAGCATTTATGGGACAGGGGGTCTTCGGGAGCAGTTCTTC. V is TRBV2 and J is TRBJ2-1; 11 bases map to TRBD1. This CDR3 is 15 amino acids long. The ends lost 7 bases at V and 10 bases at J; junction bases unmatched: 12. The germline gives CDR1 SNHLY, CDR2 FYNNEI.

V gene TRBV11-2 combines with J gene TRBJ1-1; D ambiguous. Trimming stripped 3 bases from V and 4 bases from J, with 9 bases between. Germline values: CDR1 SGHAT, CDR2 FQNNGV. This CDR3 region has 13 residues. CDR3 sequence reads: CASSFGVSTEAFF. CDR3 DNA sequence: TGTGCCAGCAGCTTCGGGGTGAGCACTGAAGCTTTCTTT. Filled out from reference TRBV11-2 and TRBJ1-1, the complete variable domain reads EAGVAQSPRYKIIEKRQSVAFWCNPISGHATLYWYQQILGQGPKLLIQFQNNGVVDDSQLPKDRFSAERLKGVDSTLKIQPAKLEDSAVYLCASSFGVSTEAFFGQGTRLTVV.

This clone has a handful of counts. V usage is TRBV28 and J usage is TRBJ2-1; D not resolved. CDR1 and CDR2 from the germline V gene are MDHEN and SYDVKM. This CDR3 has 17 residues. V was shortened by 5 bases and J by 0 bases, with 17 bases between the two germline ends. This CDR3 reads CASSPLSQVSSYNEQFF. DNA for the CDR3: TGTGCCAGCAGTCCACTCAGCCAGGTCAGCTCCTACAATGAGCAGTTCTTC.

This clone occurred once. This chain connects TRBV6-6 to TRBJ1-1; unclear D gene. The ends were cut back, 6 bases at V and 7 bases at J, with 12 bases in the middle. CDR1 is MNHNY and CDR2 is SVGAGI in the germline V gene (reference sequence). This CDR3 comprises 12 residues. The CDR3 region is CASSPGRIEAFF. The CDR3 bases are TGTGCCAGCAGCCCCGGACGGATTGAAGCTTTCTTT.

This rearrangement joins TRBV19 to TRBJ1-5; D remains unclear. Germline lookup yields CDR1 LNHDA and CDR2 SQIVND (reference sequence). The V end lost 3 bases, the J end lost 1 base, and 10 bases lay between the germline ends. The CDR3 is 15 residues long. The chain's CDR3 is CASSIMALSNQPQHF. Here the CDR3 DNA reads TGTGCCAGTAGTATTATGGCACTAAGCAATCAGCCCCAGCATTTT.

CDR3 protein: CAWSTTGAQPQHF. CDR3 coding DNA: TGTGCCTGGAGTACGACAGGGGCTCAGCCCCAGCATTTT. The genes are TRBV30 and TRBJ1-5; 8 positions agree with TRBD1. Germline V CDR1 and CDR2: GTSNPN, SVGIG (reference sequence). This CDR3 is built from 13 residues. V shed 2 bases and J 6 bases; nucleotides not matched to a gene: 3.

This chain joins TRBV11-3 and TRBJ2-2; possibly TRBD1 for D (6 bases). V was pared by 5 bases and J by 4 bases, with 17 bases between. CDR3 size: 16 residues. CDR1 is SGHNT and CDR2 is YENEEA in the germline V gene. The CDR3 DNA is TGTGCCAGCAGCCCGAGACAGGTTCAACTCACCGGGGAGCTGTTTTTT. Translating it yields CASSPRQVQLTGELFF.

The gene calls are TRBV29-1 and TRBJ2-3; TRBD2 matches 13 bases. The CDR3 is 16 amino acids. Germline values: CDR1 SQVTM, CDR2 ANQGSEA. V lost 6 bases and J lost 4; bases outside the gene matches: 10. The CDR3 loop is CSVIVWGLAGPDTQYF. The CDR3 nucleotides read TGCAGCGTGATAGTTTGGGGACTAGCGGGGCCAGATACGCAGTATTTT.

V usage is TRBV6-5 and J usage is TRBJ2-3; 9 nucleotides align to TRBD2. There are 16 residues in the CDR3. The V gene end was trimmed by 0 bases and the J gene end by 2 bases; junction bases not matched to a gene: 3. The germline CDR1 and CDR2 sequences are MNHEY and SVGAGI. The CDR3 reads CASSYSSSGVTDTQYF. CDR3 DNA sequence: TGTGCCAGCAGTTACTCGTCTAGCGGGGTCACAGATACGCAGTATTTT.

V gene TRBV27 combines with J gene TRBJ1-6, with 7 bases aligning to TRBD1. The V segment lost 5 bases and the J segment 12 bases; nucleotides outside the gene matches: 10. Germline-derived CDR1 and CDR2 are MNHEY and SMNVEV (reference sequence). The CDR3 length is 14 residues. Here the CDR3 DNA reads TGTGCCAGCAGTCCTCGACAGGGTTTGGTACCCCTCCACTTT. This sequence encodes CASSPRQGLVPLHF.

The rearrangement links TRBV5-1 to TRBJ2-1, with 14 nucleotides matching TRBD2. Germline CDR1 reads SGHRS; CDR2 reads YFSETQ. Trimming removed 4 bases from V and 9 bases from J; junction bases left unmatched: 3. This CDR3 contains 14 residues. CDR3 sequence: CASSPGLAGVEQFF. In DNA form, the CDR3 reads TGCGCCAGCAGCCCGGGACTAGCGGGGGTTGAGCAGTTCTTC.

This chain uses TRBV9 with TRBJ2-7, with 13 bases fitting TRBD2. Germline-derived CDR1 and CDR2 are SGDLS and YYNGEE. The junction had 7 bases not matched to a gene; V was cut back by 3 bases and J by 7 bases. This CDR3 is 15 amino acids long. The CDR3: CASSAGLAGVREQYF. The CDR3 coding sequence is TGTGCCAGCAGCGCAGGACTAGCGGGGGTACGAGAGCAGTACTTC.

The chain uses TRBV7-6 and TRBJ2-1; either TRBD1 or TRBD2 may supply D (5 bases each). The length of the CDR3 is 15 residues. The germline V gene has CDR1 SGHVS and CDR2 FNYEAQ. V lost 2 bases, J lost 8 bases, and 16 bases lay in between. The CDR3 nucleotides read TGTGCCAGCAGCTTAATCGGGGCCGGTGGCGATGAGCAGTTCTTC. Protein product: CASSLIGAGGDEQFF.

This chain connects TRBV5-8 to TRBJ2-7; D call uncertain. The CDR3 extends over 10 amino acids. V was clipped by 4 bases and J by 4 bases, with 3 bases between them. Germline V lookup: CDR1 SGHTS, CDR2 YDEGEE. CDR3 amino acids: CASSGYEQYF. CDR3 nucleotide sequence: TGTGCCAGCAGCGGATACGAGCAGTACTTC.

The chain has TRBV7-9 and TRBJ2-4, with unresolved D. Deletions cut 6 bases from V and 0 bases from J, with 12 bases between. This CDR3 region has 15 residues. Germline CDR1 and CDR2: SEHNR and FQNEAQ (reference sequence). The CDR3, as DNA: TGTGCCAGCAGAACACTCGACCTAGCCAAAAACATTCAGTACTTC. Translation: CASRTLDLAKNIQYF.

This clone showed up just once. V usage is TRBV7-9 and J usage is TRBJ2-5; D possibly uses TRBD1 or TRBD2 (5 bases each). The DNA end is a closer match to TRBJ2-7, so the J assignment may be wrong. Looked up from germline, CDR1 is SEHNR and CDR2 is FQNEAQ (reference sequence). The CDR3 spans 16 residues. CDR3 protein: CASSPTSGLSGHEQYF. The CDR3 DNA reads as TGTGCCAGCAGCCCGACGTCGGGGCTTTCTGGACACGAGCAGTACTTC.

The chain joins TRBV19 to TRBJ1-2; D call uncertain. This CDR3 is 14 amino acids long. CDR1 and CDR2 from the germline V gene are LNHDA and SQIVND (reference sequence). Between the trimmed V and J ends, which lost 1 base and 1 base, there was a span of 7 bases. The CDR3 loop is CASSIGGINYGYTF. The CDR3 coding sequence is TGTGCCAGTAGTATAGGTGGGATTAACTATGGCTACACCTTC.